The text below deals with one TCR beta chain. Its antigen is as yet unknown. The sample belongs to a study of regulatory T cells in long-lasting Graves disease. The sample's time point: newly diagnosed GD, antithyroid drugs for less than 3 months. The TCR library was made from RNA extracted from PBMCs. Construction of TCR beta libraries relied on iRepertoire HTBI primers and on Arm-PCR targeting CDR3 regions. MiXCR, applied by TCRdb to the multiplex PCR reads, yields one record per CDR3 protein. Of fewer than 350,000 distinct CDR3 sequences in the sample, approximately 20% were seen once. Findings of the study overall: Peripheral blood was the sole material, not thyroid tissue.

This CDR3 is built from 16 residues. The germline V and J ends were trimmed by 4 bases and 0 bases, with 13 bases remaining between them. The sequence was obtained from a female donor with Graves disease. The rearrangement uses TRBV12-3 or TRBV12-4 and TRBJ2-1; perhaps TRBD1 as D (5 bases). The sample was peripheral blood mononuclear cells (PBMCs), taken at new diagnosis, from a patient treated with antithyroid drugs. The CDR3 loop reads CASSSITGDSYNEQFF. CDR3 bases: TGTGCCAGCAGTTCGATTACAGGAGACTCCTACAATGAGCAGTTCTTC.